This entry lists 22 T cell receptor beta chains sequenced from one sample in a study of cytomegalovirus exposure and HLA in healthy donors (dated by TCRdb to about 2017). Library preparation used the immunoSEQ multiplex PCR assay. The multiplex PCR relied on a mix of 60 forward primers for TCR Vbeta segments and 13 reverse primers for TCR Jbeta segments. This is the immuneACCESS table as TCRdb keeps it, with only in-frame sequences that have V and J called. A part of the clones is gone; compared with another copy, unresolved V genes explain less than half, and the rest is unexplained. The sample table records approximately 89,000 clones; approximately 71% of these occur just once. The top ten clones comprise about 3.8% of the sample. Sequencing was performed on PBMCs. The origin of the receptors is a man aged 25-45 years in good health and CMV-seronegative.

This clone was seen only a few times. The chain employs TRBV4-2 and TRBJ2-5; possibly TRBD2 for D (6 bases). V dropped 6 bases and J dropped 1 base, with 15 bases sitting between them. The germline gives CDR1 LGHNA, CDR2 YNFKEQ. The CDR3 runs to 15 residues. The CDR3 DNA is TGTGCCAGCAGACGAAGTACTAGCAGCCAAGAGACCCAGTACTTC. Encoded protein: CASRRSTSSQETQYF.

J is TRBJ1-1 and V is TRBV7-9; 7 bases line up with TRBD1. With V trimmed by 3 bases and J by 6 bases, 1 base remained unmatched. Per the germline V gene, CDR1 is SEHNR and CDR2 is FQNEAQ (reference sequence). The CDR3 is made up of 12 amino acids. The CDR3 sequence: CASSLGQSEAFF. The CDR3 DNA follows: TGTGCCAGCAGCTTGGGACAGTCTGAAGCTTTCTTT.

CDR3 nucleotides: TGTGCCAGCAGCCAGGGACTAGCGGGGATTAGCACAGATACGCAGTATTTT. It is translated as CASSQGLAGISTDTQYF. The chain recombines TRBV7-9 with TRBJ2-3; 13 bases match TRBD2. The CDR3 is made up of 17 amino acids. With V trimmed by 5 bases and J by 0 bases, 5 bases remained unmatched. Germline V gene sequence: CDR1 SEHNR, CDR2 FQNEAQ (reference sequence).

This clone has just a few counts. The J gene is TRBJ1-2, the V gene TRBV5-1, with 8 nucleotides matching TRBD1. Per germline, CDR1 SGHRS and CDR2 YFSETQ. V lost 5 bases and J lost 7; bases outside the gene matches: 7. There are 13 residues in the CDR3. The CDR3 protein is CASRMGQDGGYTF. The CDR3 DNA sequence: TGCGCCAGCAGAATGGGACAGGATGGTGGCTACACCTTC.

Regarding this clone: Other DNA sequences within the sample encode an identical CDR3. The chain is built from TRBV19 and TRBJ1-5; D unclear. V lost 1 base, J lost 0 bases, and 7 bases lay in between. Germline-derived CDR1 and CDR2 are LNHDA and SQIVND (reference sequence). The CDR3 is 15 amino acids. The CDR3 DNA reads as TGTGCCAGTAGTATAGGTCGGGGTAGCAATCAGCCCCAGCATTTT. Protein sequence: CASSIGRGSNQPQHF.

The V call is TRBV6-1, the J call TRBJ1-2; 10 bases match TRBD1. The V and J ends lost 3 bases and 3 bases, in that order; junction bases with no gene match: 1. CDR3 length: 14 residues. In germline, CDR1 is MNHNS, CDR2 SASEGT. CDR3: CASSEDRGDYGYTF. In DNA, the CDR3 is TGTGCCAGCAGTGAGGACAGGGGGGACTATGGCTACACCTTC.

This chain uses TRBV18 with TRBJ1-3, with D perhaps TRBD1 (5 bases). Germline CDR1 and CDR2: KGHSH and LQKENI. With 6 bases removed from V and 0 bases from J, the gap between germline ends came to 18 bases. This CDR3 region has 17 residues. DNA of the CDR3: TGTGCCAGCTCCTCCCCACCAAGACAGAACTCTGGAAACACCATATATTTT. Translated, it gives CASSSPPRQNSGNTIYF.

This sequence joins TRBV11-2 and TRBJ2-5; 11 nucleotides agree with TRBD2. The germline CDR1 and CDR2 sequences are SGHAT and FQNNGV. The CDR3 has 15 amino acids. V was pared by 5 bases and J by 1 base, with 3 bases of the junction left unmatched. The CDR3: CASSTGTSGQETQYF. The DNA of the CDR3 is TGTGCCAGCAGCACTGGGACTAGCGGCCAAGAGACCCAGTACTTC.

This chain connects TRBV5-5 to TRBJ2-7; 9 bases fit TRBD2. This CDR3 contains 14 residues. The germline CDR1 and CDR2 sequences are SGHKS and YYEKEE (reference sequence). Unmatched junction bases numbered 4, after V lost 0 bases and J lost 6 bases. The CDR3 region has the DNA TGTGCCAGCAGCTTGGAGGCGGGGGGGTTCGAGCAGTACTTC. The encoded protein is CASSLEAGGFEQYF.

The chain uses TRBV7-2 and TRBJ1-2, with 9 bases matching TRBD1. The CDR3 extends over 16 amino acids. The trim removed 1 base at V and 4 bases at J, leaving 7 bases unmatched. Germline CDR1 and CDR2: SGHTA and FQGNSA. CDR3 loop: CASSLVPQGALYGYTF. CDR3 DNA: TGTGCCAGCAGCTTAGTACCACAGGGGGCCCTCTATGGCTACACCTTC.

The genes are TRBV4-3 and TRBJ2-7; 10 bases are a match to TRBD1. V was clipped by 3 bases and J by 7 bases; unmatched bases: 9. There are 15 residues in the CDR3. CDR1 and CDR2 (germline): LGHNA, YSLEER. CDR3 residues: CASSQRDRGGGEQYF. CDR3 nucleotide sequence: TGCGCCAGCAGCCAGCGGGACAGGGGCGGAGGGGAGCAGTACTTC.

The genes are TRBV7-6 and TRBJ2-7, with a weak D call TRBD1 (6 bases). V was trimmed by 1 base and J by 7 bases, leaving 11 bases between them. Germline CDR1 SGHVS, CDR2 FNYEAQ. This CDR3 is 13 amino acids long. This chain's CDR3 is CASSLGDRKEQYF. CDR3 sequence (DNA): TGTGCCAGCAGCTTAGGAGACAGGAAAGAGCAGTACTTC.

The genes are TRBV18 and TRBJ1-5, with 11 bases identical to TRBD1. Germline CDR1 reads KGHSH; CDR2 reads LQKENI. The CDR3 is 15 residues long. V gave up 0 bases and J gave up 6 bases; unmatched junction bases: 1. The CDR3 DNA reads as TGTGCCAGCTCACCACCGGGACAGGGGGGTCAGCCCCAGCATTTT. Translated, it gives CASSPPGQGGQPQHF. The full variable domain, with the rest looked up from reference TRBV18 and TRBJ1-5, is NAGVMQNPRHLVRRRGQEARLRCSPMKGHSHVYWYRQLPEEGLKFMVYLQKENIIDESGMPKERFSAEFPKEGPSILRIQQVVRGDSAAYFCASSPPGQGGQPQHFGDGTRLSIL.

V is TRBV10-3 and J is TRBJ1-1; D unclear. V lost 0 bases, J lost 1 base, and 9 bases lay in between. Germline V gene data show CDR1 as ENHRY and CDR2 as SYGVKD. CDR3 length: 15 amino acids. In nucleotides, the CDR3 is TGTGCCATCAGTGAGTCCAGACTCAAGAACACTGAAGCTTTCTTT. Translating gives CAISESRLKNTEAFF.

The CDR3 sequence is CASSKRLAGGNEQFF. Here the CDR3 DNA reads TGTGCCAGCAGTAAACGACTAGCGGGAGGGAATGAGCAGTTCTTC. V usage is TRBV28 and J usage is TRBJ2-1; 14 bases line up with TRBD2. V gave up 5 bases and J gave up 7 bases; unmatched junction bases: 4. The CDR3 totals 15 residues. Germline CDR1 is MDHEN and CDR2 is SYDVKM.

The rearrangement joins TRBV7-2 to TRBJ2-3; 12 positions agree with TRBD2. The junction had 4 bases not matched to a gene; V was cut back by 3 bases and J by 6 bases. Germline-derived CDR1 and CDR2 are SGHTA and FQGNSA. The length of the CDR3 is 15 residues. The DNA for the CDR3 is TGTGCCAGCAGCTTCGCTAGCGGGGGGGCTGATACGCAGTATTTT. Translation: CASSFASGGADTQYF.

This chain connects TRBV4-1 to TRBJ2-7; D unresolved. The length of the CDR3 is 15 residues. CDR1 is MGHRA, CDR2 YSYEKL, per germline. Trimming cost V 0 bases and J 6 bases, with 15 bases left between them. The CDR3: CASSQDTQNPGEQYF. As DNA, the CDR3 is TGCGCCAGCAGCCAAGATACCCAAAACCCGGGCGAGCAGTACTTC.

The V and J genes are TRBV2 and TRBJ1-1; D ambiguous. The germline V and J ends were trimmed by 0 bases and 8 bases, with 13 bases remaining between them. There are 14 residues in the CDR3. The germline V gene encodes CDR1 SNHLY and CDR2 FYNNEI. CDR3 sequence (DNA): TGTGCCAGCAGTGAAGCCGGCGGGCGGTCAGAAGCTTTCTTT. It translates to CASSEAGGRSEAFF. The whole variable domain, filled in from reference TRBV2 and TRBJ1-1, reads EPEVTQTPSHQVTQMGQEVILRCVPISNHLYFYWYRQILGQKVEFLVSFYNNEISEKSEIFDDQFSVERPDGSNFTLKIRSTKLEDSAMYFCASSEAGGRSEAFFGQGTRLTVV.

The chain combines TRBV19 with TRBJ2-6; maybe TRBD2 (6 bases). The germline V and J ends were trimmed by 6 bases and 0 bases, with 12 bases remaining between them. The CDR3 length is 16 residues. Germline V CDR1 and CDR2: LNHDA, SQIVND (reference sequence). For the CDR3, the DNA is TGTGCCAGTAGCCCCCGGCGGGGCTCTGGGGCCAACGTCCTGACTTTC. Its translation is CASSPRRGSGANVLTF. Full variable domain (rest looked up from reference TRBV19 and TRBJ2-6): DGGITQSPKYLFRKEGQNVTLSCEQNLNHDAMYWYRQDPGQGLRLIYYSQIVNDFQKGDIAEGYSVSREKKESFPLTVTSAQKNPTAFYLCASSPRRGSGANVLTFGAGSRLTVL.

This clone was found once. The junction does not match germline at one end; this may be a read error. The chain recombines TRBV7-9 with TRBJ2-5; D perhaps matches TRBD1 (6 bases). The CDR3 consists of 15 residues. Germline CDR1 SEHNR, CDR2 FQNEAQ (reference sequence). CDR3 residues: CASNLGQGIQETQYF. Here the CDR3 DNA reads TGTGCCAGCAACTTAGGCCAGGGGATCCAAGAGACCCAGTACTTC.

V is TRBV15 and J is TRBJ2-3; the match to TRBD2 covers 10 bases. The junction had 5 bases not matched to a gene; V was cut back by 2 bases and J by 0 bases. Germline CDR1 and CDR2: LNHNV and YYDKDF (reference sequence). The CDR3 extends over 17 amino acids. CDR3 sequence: CATSRRPGLASTDTQYF. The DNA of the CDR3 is TGTGCCACCAGCAGAAGACCGGGACTAGCGAGCACAGATACGCAGTATTTT.

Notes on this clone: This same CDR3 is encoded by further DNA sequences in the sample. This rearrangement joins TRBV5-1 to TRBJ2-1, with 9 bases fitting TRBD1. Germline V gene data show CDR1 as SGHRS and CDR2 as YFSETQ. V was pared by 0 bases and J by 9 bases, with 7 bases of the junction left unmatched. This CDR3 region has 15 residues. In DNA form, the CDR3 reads TGCGCCAGCAGCTTGGGGGGGACAGGGAGCAGTGAGCAGTTCTTC. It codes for CASSLGGTGSSEQFF.